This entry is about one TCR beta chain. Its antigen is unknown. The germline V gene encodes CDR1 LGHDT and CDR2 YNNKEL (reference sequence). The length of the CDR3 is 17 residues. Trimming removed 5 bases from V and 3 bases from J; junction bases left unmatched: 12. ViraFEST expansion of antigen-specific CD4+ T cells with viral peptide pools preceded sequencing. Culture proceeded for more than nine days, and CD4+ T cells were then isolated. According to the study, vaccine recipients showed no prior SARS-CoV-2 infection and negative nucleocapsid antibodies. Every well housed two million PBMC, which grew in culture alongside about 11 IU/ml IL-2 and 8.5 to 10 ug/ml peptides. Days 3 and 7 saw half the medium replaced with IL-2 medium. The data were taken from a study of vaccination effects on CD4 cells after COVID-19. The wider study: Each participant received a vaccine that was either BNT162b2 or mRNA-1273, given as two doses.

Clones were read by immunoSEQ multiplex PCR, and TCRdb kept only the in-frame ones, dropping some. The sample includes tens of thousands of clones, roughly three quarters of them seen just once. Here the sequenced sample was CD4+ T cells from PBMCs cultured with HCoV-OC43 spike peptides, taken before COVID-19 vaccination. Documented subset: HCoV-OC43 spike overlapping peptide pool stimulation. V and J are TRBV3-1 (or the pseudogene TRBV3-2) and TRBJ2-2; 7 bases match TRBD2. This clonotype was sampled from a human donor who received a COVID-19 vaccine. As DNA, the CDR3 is TGTGCCAGCAGCAAAAGAGTCACTAGCGTCGACACCGGGGAGCTGTTTTTT. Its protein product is CASSKRVTSVDTGELFF.